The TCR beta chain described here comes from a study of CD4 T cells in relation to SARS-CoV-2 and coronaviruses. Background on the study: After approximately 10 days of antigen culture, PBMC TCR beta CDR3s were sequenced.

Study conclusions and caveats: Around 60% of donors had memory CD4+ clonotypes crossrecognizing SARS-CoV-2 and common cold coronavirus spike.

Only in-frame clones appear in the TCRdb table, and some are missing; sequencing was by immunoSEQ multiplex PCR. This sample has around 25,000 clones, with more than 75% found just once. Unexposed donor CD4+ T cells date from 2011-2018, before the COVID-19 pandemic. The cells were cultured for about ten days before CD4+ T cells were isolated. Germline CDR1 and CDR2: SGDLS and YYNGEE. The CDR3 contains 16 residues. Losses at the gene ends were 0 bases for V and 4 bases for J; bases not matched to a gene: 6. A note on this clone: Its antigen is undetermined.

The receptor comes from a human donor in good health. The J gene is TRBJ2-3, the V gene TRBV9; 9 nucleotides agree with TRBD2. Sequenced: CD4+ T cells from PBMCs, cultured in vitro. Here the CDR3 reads CASSVGPSGNADTQYF. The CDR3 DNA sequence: TGTGCCAGCAGCGTAGGCCCTAGCGGGAACGCAGATACGCAGTATTTT.